These 3 T cell receptor beta chains were sequenced from one sample in a study of blood T cell repertoires in COVID-19. Repertoires were generated with immunoSEQ multiplex PCR, while TCRdb's copy carries only in-frame clones and drops some. The sample consists of about 240,000 clones, around 87% of them appearing once. The specimen was PBMCs or T cells enriched from blood (not recorded which). The receptor source for this set is a woman aged 40-49 years with acute COVID-19.

This clone was found once. The V call is TRBV27, the J call TRBJ2-7, with TRBD1 matching over 7 bases. The CDR3 is made up of 14 amino acids. The V gene end was trimmed by 5 bases and the J gene end by 1 base; junction bases not matched to a gene: 5. Germline-derived CDR1 and CDR2 are MNHEY and SMNVEV (reference sequence). The CDR3 loop reads CASSVGQVSYEQYF. The CDR3 region has the DNA TGTGCCAGCAGTGTCGGACAGGTGTCCTACGAGCAGTACTTC.

V and J are TRBV30 and TRBJ1-2; TRBD1 aligns across 8 bases. Germline CDR1 is GTSNPN and CDR2 is SVGIG (reference sequence). Germline trimming cut 0 bases from V and 4 bases from J; bases unmatched to any gene: 7. This CDR3 has 15 residues. The CDR3, as DNA: TGTGCCTGGAGTGTATTCAGGGGGCATTCCTATGGCTACACCTTC. Its translation: CAWSVFRGHSYGYTF.

The chain combines TRBV7-9 with TRBJ2-3; 7 nucleotides agree with TRBD2. Germline lookup yields CDR1 SEHNR and CDR2 FQNEAQ (reference sequence). The CDR3 covers 16 residues. The J segment lost 0 bases and the V segment lost 4 bases, leaving 7 bases of the junction unmatched. The DNA of the CDR3 is TGTGCCAGCAGCTCCCAACTAGCGACTAGCACAGATACGCAGTATTTT. This codes for CASSSQLATSTDTQYF.